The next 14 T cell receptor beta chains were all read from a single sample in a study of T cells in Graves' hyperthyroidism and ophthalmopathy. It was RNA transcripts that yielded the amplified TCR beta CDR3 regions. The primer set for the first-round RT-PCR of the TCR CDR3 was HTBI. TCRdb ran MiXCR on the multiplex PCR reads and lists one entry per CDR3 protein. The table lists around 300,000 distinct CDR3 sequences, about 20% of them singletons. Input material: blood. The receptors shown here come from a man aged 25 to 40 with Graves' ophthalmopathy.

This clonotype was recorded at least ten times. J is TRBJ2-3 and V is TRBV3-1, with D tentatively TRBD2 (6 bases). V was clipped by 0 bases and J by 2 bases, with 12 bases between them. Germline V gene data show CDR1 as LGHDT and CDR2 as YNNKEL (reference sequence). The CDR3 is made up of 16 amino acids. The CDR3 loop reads CASSQDAGLLTDTQYF. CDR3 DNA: TGTGCCAGCAGCCAAGACGCGGGGCTACTCACAGATACGCAGTATTTT.

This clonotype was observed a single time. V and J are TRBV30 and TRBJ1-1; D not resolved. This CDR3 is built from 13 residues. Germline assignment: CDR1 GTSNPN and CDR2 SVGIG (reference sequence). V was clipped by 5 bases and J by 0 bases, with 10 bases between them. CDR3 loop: CAWHQTVNTEAFF. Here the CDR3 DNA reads TGTGCCTGGCACCAGACCGTGAACACTGAAGCTTTCTTT.

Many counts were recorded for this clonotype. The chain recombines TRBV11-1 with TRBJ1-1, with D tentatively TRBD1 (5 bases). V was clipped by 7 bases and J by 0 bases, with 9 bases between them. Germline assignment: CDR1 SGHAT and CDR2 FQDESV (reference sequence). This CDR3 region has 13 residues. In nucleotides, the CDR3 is TGTGCCAGCACCGGGACGGTGAACACTGAAGCTTTCTTT. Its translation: CASTGTVNTEAFF.

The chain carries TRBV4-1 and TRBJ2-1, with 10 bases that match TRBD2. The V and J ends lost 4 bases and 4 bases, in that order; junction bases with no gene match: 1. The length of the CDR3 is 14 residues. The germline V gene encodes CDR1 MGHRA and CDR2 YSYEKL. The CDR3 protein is CASSPSGRYNEQFF. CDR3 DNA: TGCGCCAGCAGCCCTAGCGGGAGATACAATGAGCAGTTCTTC.

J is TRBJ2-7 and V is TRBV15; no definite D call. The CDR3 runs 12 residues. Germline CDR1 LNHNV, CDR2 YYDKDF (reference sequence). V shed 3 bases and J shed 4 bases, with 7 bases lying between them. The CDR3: CATSSPEYEQYF. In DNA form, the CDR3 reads TGTGCCACCAGCAGCCCTGAGTACGAGCAGTACTTC.

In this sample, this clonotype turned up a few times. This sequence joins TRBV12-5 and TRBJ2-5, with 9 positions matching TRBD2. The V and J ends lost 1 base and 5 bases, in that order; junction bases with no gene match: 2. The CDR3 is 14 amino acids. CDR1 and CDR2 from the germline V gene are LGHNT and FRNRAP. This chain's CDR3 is CASGLGSGSETQYF. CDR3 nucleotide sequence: TGTGCTAGTGGTTTGGGTAGCGGGAGTGAGACCCAGTACTTC.

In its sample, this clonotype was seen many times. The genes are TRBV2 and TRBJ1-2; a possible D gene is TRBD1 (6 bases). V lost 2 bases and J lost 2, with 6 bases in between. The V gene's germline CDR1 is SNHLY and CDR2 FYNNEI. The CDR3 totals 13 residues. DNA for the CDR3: TGTGCCAGCAGTGAAACAGGGAACTATGGCTACACCTTC. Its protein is CASSETGNYGYTF.

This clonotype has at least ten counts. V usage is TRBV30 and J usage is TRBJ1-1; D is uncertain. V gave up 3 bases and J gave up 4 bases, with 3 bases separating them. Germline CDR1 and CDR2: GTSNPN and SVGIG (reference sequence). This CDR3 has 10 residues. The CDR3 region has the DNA TGTGCCTGGAGCTCCACTGAAGCTTTCTTT. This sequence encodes CAWSSTEAFF. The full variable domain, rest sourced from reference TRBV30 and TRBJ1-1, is SQTIHQWPATLVQPVGSPLSLECTVEGTSNPNLYWYRQAAGRGLQLLFYSVGIGQISSEVPQNLSASRPQDRQFILSSKKLLLSDSGFYLCAWSSTEAFFGQGTRLTVV.

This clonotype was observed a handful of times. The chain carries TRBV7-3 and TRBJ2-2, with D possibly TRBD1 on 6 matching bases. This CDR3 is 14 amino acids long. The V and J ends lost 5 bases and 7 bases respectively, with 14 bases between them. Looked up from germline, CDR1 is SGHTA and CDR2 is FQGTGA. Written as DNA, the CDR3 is TGTGCCAGCAGCCCCCGGGACATGGGCGGGGAGCTGTTTTTT. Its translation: CASSPRDMGGELFF.

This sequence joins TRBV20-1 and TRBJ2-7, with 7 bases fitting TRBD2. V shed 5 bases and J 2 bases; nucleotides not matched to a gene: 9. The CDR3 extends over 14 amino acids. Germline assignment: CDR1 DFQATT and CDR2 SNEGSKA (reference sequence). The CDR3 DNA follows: TGCAGTGCTGCACGACCGGGACTAACCTACGAGCAGTACTTC. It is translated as CSAARPGLTYEQYF.

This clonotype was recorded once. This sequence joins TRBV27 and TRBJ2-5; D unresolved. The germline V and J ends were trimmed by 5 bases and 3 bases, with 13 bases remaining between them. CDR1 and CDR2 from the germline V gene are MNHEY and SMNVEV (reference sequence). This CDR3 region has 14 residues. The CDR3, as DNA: TGTGCCAGCAGTCCTACATCAAGCGAAGAGACCCAGTACTTC. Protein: CASSPTSSEETQYF.

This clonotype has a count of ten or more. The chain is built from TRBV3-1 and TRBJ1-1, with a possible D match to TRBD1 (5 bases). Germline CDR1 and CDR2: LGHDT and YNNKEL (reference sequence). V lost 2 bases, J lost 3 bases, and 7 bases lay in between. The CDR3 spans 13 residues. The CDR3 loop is CASSQSRDTEAFF. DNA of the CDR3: TGTGCCAGCAGCCAAAGCAGGGACACTGAAGCTTTCTTT.

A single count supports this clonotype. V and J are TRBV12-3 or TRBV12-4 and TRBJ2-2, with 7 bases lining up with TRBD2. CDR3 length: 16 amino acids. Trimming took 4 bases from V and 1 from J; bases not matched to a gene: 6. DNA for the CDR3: TGTGCCAGCAGTTCGCAGGGAGGGGTGAACACCGGGGAGCTGTTTTTT. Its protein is CASSSQGGVNTGELFF.

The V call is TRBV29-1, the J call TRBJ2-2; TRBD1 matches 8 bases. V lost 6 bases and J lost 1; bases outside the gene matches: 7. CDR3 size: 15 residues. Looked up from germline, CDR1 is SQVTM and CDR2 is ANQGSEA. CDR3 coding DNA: TGCAGCGTCCGATCCGGACAGGGGAACACCGGGGAGCTGTTTTTT. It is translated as CSVRSGQGNTGELFF.